What follows are 8 T cell receptor beta chains derived from one specimen sequenced in a study of technical replicates of blood from a handful of donors. Produced via immunoSEQ multiplex PCR; TCRdb's table is partial and in-frame only. The table lists 55,000 to 65,000 clones, less than 90% of them singletons. Sample: PBMCs. The receptors stem from a human donor in good health. Some clones in this sample may be carry-over from other donors' samples.

The chain carries TRBV2 and TRBJ1-4, with 8 bases fitting TRBD1. V lost 3 bases and J lost 8; bases outside the gene matches: 14. Germline V lookup: CDR1 SNHLY, CDR2 FYNNEI. The CDR3 spans 17 residues. CDR3 protein: CASSDDPDREGEEKLFF. The CDR3 DNA sequence: TGTGCCAGCAGTGACGACCCGGACAGGGAAGGAGAAGAAAAACTGTTTTTT.

The rearrangement links TRBV10-3 to TRBJ1-1, with TRBD1 matching 12 bases. The CDR3 has 15 residues. The ends lost 5 bases at V and 5 bases at J; junction bases unmatched: 6. In germline, CDR1 is ENHRY, CDR2 SYGVKD. The CDR3 DNA sequence: TGTGCCATCAGTAGGATGGGACAGGGGGCGACTGAAGCTTTCTTT. It specifies CAISRMGQGATEAFF.

The chain combines TRBV10-3 with TRBJ1-3; 11 nucleotides match TRBD1. The CDR3 sequence is 16 residues long. Trimming at V came to 11 bases and at J to 1 base, leaving 10 bases not matched to a gene. Germline V lookup: CDR1 ENHRY, CDR2 SYGVKD. The CDR3 DNA is TGTGCCGCGGGACAGGGGGTATTAAGTTCTGGAAACACCATATATTTT. Residues: CAAGQGVLSSGNTIYF.

The V and J genes are TRBV10-3 and TRBJ2-1; a possible D gene is TRBD2 (5 bases). Trimming took off 3 bases at V and 0 bases at J, with 18 bases between the two ends. This CDR3 is built from 18 residues. Germline V gene lookup returns CDR1 ENHRY and CDR2 SYGVKD. CDR3: CAISEKLVGTSSYNEQFF. In nucleotides, the CDR3 is TGTGCCATCAGTGAAAAACTAGTCGGTACCAGCTCCTACAATGAGCAGTTCTTC.

To note about this clone: Because it lacks the conserved phenylalanine or tryptophan at the end, this CDR3 is likely a read error. No DNA is shown, since the ends of the CDR3 on it are uncertain; the CDR3 is the one TCRdb lists. The chain joins TRBV10-3 to TRBJ1-4; the DNA was not compared with TRBD1, the D call given in the table. CDR1 is ENHRY, CDR2 SYGVKD, per germline. With termini counted, the CDR3 has 12 amino acids. Here the CDR3 reads CAISDGRGHYLS.

The chain is built from TRBV7-8 and TRBJ2-1; 7 bases are a match to TRBD2. Germline values: CDR1 SGHVS, CDR2 FQNEAQ. This CDR3 spans 15 amino acids. V was clipped by 2 bases and J by 8 bases; unmatched bases: 9. The CDR3 sequence: CASSLYREAGDEQFF. In nucleotides, the CDR3 is TGTGCCAGCAGCTTATATCGGGAGGCCGGGGATGAGCAGTTCTTC.

This chain connects TRBV6-1 to TRBJ2-7; 9 bases agree with TRBD2. J was trimmed by 3 bases and V by 7 bases; bases with no gene match: 1. The CDR3 spans 12 residues. Germline CDR1 MNHNS, CDR2 SASEGT. The CDR3: CASISGSYEQYF. The CDR3 DNA sequence: TGTGCCAGCATTAGCGGGAGCTACGAGCAGTACTTC.

The CDR3 here is CASRTGGGGYTF. CDR3 DNA sequence: TGTGCCAGCAGGACAGGGGGCGGTGGCTACACCTTC. This rearrangement joins TRBV2 to TRBJ1-2; 10 bases agree with TRBD1. CDR1 is SNHLY, CDR2 FYNNEI, per germline. This CDR3 has 12 amino acids. V lost 6 bases, J lost 7 bases, and 2 bases stayed unmatched.